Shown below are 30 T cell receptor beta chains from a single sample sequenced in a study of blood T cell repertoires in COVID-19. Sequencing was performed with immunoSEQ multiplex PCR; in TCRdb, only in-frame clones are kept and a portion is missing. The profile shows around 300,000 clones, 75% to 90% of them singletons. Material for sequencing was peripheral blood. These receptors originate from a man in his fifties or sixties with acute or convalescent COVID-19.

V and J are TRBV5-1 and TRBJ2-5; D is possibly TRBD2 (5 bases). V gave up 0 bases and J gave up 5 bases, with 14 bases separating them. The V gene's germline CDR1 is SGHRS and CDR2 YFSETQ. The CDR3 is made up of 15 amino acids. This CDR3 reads CASSLAAGVGETQYF. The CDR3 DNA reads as TGCGCCAGCAGCTTGGCCGCCGGGGTGGGGGAGACCCAGTACTTC.

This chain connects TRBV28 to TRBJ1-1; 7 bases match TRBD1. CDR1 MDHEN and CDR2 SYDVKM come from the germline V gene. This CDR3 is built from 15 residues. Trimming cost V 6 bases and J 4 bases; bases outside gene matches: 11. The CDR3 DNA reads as TGTGCCAGCAGCCGGCCGGGCAGGGGGTTCACTGAAGCTTTCTTT. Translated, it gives CASSRPGRGFTEAFF.

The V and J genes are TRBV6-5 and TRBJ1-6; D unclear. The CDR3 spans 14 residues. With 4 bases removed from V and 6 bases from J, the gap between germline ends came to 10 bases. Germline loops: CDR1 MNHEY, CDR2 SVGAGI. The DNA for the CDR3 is TGTGCCAGCAGTTTGAGACACATTAATTCACCCCTCCACTTT. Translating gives CASSLRHINSPLHF.

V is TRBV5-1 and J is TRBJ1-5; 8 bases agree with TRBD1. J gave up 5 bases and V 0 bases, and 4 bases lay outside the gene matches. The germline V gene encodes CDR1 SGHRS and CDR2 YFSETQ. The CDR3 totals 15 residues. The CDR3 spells CASSLGTGFDQPQHF. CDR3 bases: TGCGCCAGCAGCTTGGGGACAGGGTTTGATCAGCCCCAGCATTTT.

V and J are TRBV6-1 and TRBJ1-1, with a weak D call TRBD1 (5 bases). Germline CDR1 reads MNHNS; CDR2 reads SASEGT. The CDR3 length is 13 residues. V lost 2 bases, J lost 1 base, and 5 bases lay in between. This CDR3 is CASSEQGNTEAFF. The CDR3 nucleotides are TGTGCCAGCAGTGAACAGGGGAACACTGAAGCTTTCTTT.

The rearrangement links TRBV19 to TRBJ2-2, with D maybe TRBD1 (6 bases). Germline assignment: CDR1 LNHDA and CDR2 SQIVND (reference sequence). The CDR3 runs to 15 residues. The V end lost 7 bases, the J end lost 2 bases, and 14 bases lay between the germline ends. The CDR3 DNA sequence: TGTGCCAGTACCCAGGGGACCTTCAACACCGGGGAGCTGTTTTTT. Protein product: CASTQGTFNTGELFF.

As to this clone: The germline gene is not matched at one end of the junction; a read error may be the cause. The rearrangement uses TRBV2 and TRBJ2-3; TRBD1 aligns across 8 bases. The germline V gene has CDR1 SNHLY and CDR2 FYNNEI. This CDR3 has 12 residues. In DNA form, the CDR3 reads TGTGCCAGCAGCCAAGTTTCCCAGGGGGCCAGTTTT. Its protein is CASSQVSQGASF.

The CDR3 DNA is TGTGCCAGCAGCTTGGGTAGATACGAGCAGTACTTC. Its protein is CASSLGRYEQYF. The chain employs TRBV5-6 and TRBJ2-7, with D unclear. CDR1 and CDR2 (germline): SGHDT, YYEEEE. The CDR3 runs to 12 residues. V was pared by 0 bases and J by 4 bases, with 5 bases between.

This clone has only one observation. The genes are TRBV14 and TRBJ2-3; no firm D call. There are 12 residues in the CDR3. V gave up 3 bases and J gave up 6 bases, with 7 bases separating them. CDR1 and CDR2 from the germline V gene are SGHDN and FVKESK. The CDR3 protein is CASSHQMDTQYF. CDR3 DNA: TGTGCCAGCAGCCACCAGATGGATACGCAGTATTTT.

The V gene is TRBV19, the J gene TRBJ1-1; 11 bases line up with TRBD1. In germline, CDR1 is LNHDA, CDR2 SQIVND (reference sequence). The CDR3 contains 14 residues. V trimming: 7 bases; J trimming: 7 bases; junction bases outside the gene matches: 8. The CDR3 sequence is CASTTGQGGGEAFF. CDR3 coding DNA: TGTGCCAGTACCACGGGACAGGGGGGCGGTGAAGCTTTCTTT.

CDR3 nucleotide sequence: TGTGCCAGCGGCCGCGGGGGGATGGATACGCAGTATTTT. Residues: CASGRGGMDTQYF. The rearrangement joins TRBV27 to TRBJ2-3, with 8 bases aligning to TRBD2. CDR1 and CDR2 (germline): MNHEY, SMNVEV (reference sequence). The CDR3 spans 13 residues. J gave up 6 bases and V 8 bases, and 7 bases lay outside the gene matches.

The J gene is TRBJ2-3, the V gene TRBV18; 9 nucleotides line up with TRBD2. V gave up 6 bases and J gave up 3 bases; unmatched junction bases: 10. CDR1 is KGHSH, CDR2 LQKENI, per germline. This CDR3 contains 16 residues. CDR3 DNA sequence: TGTGCCAGCTCGAGGATGGGGCTAGCGGGGACAGATACGCAGTATTTT. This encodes CASSRMGLAGTDTQYF. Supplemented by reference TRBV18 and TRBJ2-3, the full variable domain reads NAGVMQNPRHLVRRRGQEARLRCSPMKGHSHVYWYRQLPEEGLKFMVYLQKENIIDESGMPKERFSAEFPKEGPSILRIQQVVRGDSAAYFCASSRMGLAGTDTQYFGPGTRLTVL.

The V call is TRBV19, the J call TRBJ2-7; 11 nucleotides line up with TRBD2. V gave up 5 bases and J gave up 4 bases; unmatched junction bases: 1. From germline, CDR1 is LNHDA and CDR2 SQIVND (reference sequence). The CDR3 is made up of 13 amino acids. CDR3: CASSWTSGYEQYF. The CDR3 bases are TGTGCCAGTAGTTGGACTAGCGGGTACGAGCAGTACTTC. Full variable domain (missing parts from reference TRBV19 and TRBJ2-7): DGGITQSPKYLFRKEGQNVTLSCEQNLNHDAMYWYRQDPGQGLRLIYYSQIVNDFQKGDIAEGYSVSREKKESFPLTVTSAQKNPTAFYLCASSWTSGYEQYFGPGTRLTVT.

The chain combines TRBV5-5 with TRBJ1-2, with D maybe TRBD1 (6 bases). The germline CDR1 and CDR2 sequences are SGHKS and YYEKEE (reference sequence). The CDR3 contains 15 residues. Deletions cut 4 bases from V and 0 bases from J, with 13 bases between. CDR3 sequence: CASSIQGTPNYGYTF. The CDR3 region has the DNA TGTGCCAGCAGCATACAGGGTACTCCTAACTATGGCTACACCTTC.

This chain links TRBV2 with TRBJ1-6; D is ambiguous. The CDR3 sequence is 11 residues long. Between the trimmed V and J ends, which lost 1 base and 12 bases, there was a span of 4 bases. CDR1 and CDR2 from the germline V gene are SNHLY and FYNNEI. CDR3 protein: CASSEGLPLHF. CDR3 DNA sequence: TGTGCCAGCAGTGAAGGTCTACCCCTCCACTTT.

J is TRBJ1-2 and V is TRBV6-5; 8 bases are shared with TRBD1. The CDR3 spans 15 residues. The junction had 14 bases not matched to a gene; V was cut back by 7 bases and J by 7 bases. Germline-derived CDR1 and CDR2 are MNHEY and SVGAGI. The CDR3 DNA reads TGTGCCAGCACCCCTAGGCAGGGGGCGCCTCGTGGCTACACCTTC. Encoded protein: CASTPRQGAPRGYTF.

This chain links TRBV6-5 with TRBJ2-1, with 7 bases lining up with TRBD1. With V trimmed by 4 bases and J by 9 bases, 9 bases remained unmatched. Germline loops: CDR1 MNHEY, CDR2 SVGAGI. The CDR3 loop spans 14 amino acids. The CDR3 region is CASSSNRGIGEQFF. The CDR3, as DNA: TGTGCCAGCAGTTCCAACAGGGGTATCGGTGAGCAGTTCTTC.

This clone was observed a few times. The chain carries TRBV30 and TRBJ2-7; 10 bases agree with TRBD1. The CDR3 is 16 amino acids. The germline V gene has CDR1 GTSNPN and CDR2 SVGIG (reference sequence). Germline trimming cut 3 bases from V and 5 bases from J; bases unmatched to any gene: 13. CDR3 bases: TGTGCCTGGAGCCGATTCAGGGGACAGGGGCTTCACGAGCAGTACTTC. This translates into CAWSRFRGQGLHEQYF.

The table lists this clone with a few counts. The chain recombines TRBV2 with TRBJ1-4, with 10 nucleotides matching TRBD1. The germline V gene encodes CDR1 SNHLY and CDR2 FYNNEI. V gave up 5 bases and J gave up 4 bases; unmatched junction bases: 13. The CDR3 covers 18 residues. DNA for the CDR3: TGTGCCAGCAGTAGACAGGGGGCCTGGGCTGGCGTTAATGAAAAACTGTTTTTT. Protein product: CASSRQGAWAGVNEKLFF.

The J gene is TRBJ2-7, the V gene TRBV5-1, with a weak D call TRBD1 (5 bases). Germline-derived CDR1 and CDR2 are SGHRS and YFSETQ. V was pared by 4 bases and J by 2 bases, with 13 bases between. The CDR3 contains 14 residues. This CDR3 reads CASSPGSGPYEQYF. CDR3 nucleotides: TGCGCCAGCAGCCCAGGGTCCGGGCCCTACGAGCAGTACTTC.

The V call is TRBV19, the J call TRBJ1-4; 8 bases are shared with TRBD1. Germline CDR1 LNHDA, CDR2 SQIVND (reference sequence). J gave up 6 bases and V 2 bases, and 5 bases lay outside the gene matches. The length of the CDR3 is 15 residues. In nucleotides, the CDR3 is TGTGCCAGTAGTATAAGTGGACAGGGTTATGAAAAACTGTTTTTT. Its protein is CASSISGQGYEKLFF.

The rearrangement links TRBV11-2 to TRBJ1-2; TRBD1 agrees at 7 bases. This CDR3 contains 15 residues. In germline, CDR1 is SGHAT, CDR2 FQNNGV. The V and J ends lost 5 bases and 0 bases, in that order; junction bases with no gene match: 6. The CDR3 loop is CASSLTGVANYGYTF. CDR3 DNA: TGTGCCAGCAGCCTTACAGGGGTAGCTAACTATGGCTACACCTTC.

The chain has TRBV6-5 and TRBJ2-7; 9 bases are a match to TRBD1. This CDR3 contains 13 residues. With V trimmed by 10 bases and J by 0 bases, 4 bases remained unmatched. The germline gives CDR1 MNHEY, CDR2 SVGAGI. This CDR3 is CATGTGSSYEQYF. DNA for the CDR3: TGTGCCACCGGGACAGGGAGCTCCTACGAGCAGTACTTC.

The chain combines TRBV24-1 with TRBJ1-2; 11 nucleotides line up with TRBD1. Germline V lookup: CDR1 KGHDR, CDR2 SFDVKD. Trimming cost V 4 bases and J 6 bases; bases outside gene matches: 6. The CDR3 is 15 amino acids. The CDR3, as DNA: TGTGCCACCAGTGACCCCGGACAGGGGGCAGATGGCTACACCTTC. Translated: CATSDPGQGADGYTF.

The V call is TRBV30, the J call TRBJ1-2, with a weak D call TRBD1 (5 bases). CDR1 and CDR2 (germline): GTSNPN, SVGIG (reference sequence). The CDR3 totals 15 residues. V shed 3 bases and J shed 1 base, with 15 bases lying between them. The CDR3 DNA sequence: TGTGCCTGGAGGGGTCGGGGGACGGGTAACTATGGCTACACCTTC. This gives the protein CAWRGRGTGNYGYTF.

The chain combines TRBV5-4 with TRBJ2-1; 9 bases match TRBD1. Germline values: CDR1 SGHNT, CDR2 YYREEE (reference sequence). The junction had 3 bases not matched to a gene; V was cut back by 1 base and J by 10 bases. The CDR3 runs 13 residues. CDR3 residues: CASSLTGGWEQFF. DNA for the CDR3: TGTGCCAGCAGCTTGACAGGGGGCTGGGAGCAGTTCTTC.

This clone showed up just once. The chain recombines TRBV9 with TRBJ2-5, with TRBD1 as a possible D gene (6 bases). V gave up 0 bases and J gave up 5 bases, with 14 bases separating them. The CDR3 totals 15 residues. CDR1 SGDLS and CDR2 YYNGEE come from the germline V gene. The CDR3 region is CASSVGDRRRETQYF. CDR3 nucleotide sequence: TGTGCCAGCAGCGTAGGTGACAGGCGGCGGGAGACCCAGTACTTC.

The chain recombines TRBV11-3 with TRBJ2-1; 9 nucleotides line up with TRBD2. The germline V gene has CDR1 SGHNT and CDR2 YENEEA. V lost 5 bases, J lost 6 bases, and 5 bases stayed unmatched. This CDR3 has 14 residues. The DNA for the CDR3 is TGTGCCAGCAGCGAAGCGGGGGGCACCAATGAGCAGTTCTTC. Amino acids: CASSEAGGTNEQFF.

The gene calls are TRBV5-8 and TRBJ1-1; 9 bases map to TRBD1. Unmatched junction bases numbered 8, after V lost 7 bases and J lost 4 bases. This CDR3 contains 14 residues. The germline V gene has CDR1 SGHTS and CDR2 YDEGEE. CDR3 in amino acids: CASGKQGAATEAFF. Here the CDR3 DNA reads TGTGCCAGCGGGAAACAGGGGGCAGCCACTGAAGCTTTCTTT.

The CDR3 spells CSAWGGFEAFF. CDR3 DNA: TGCAGTGCTTGGGGGGGATTTGAAGCTTTCTTT. This rearrangement joins TRBV20-1 to TRBJ1-1; perhaps TRBD1 as D (5 bases). From germline, CDR1 is DFQATT and CDR2 SNEGSKA (reference sequence). V gave up 5 bases and J gave up 7 bases, with 11 bases separating them. The CDR3 runs 11 residues.